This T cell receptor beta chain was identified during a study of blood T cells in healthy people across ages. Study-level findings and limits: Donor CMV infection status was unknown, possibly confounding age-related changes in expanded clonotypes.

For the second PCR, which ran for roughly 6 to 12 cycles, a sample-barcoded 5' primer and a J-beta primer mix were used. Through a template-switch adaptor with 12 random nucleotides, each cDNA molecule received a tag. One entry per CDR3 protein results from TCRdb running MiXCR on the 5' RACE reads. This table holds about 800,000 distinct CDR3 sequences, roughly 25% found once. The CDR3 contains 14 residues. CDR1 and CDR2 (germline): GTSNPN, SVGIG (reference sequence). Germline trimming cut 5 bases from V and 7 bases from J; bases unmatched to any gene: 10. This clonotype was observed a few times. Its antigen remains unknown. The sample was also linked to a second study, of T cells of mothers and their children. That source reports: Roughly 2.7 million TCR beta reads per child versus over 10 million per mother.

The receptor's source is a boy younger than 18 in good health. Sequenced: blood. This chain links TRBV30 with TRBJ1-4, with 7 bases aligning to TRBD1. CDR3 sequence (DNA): TGTGCCTGGGGAAGCGGACAGGACCCTGAAAAACTGTTTTTT. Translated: CAWGSGQDPEKLFF.